Listed below are T cell receptor beta chains from one sample, sequenced in a study of follicular helper T cells after annual influenza vaccination. The protocol was immunoSEQ multiplex PCR, while the TCRdb copy is restricted to in-frame clones and leaves out a portion. The sample lists approximately 5,000 clones, approximately 88% occurring once. Sequencing was performed on CXCR5+ CD38- circulating T follicular helper cells from blood, taken 7 days after influenza vaccination. The receptor source for this set is an adult who received the influenza vaccine. Each CDR3 is given with its conserved first and last residue. Each record gives: clone size, V gene, J gene, D gene, CDR3 DNA, CDR3 protein. The D gene is left open where the match is weak. Some rows mark clone size as missing; the rest say once, few, many or name a class of expanded clone.

clone_size: NA
v_call: TRBV6-5
j_call: TRBJ2-5
d_call: TRBD2
cdr3_nt: TGTGCCAGCAGGAAGGGAGGGACTAGCGGCGAGACCCAGTACTTC
cdr3_aa: CASRKGGTSGETQYF

clone_size: few
v_call: TRBV9
j_call: TRBJ1-2
d_call: TRBD1
cdr3_nt: TGTGCCAGCGGGGACAGCCTCGCTAACTATGGCTACACCTTC
cdr3_aa: CASGDSLANYGYTF

clone_size: NA
v_call: TRBV30
j_call: TRBJ2-1
d_call: TRBD1
cdr3_nt: TGTGCCTGGAATTTTGGAAGGACAGGGGATAAGTTCTTC
cdr3_aa: CAWNFGRTGDKFF

clone_size: few
v_call: TRBV4-2
j_call: TRBJ1-5
d_call: TRBD1
cdr3_nt: TGTGCCAGCAGCCAAGCTGAAGGACAGGGAGGCAATCAGCCCCAGCATTTT
cdr3_aa: CASSQAEGQGGNQPQHF

clone_size: NA
v_call: TRBV28
j_call: TRBJ2-1
d_call: NA
cdr3_nt: TGTGCCAGCAGGAGGAGCTACAATGAGCAGTTCTTC
cdr3_aa: CASRRSYNEQFF

clone_size: NA
v_call: TRBV7-2
j_call: TRBJ1-6
d_call: TRBD1
cdr3_nt: TGTGCCAGCAGCTTATCAGGGGGTTCCGGTTCACCCCTCCACTTT
cdr3_aa: CASSLSGGSGSPLHF

clone_size: NA
v_call: TRBV4-2
j_call: TRBJ1-1
d_call: TRBD1
cdr3_nt: TGTGCCAGCAGCATACACCTGACAGGGGACACTGAAGCTTTCTTT
cdr3_aa: CASSIHLTGDTEAFF

clone_size: NA
v_call: TRBV5-1
j_call: TRBJ2-6
d_call: NA
cdr3_nt: TGCGCCAGCAGCGGTACAGTAACCTCTGGGGCCAACGTCCTGACTTTC
cdr3_aa: CASSGTVTSGANVLTF

clone_size: once
v_call: TRBV13
j_call: TRBJ2-7
d_call: TRBD1
cdr3_nt: TGTGCCAGCAGCTTAGGTCTGGGACAGGGGTCCTACGAGCAGTACTTC
cdr3_aa: CASSLGLGQGSYEQYF

clone_size: NA
v_call: TRBV7-2
j_call: TRBJ2-7
d_call: NA
cdr3_nt: TGTGCCAGCAGCGAGGGGATCTCCTACGAGCAGTACTTC
cdr3_aa: CASSEGISYEQYF

clone_size: NA
v_call: TRBV11-2
j_call: TRBJ2-5
d_call: NA
cdr3_nt: TGTGCCAGCAGCCGGGACACAGAGGAGACCCAGTACTTC
cdr3_aa: CASSRDTEETQYF

clone_size: NA
v_call: TRBV6-6
j_call: TRBJ1-2
d_call: TRBD1
cdr3_nt: TGTGCCAGCAGCGGACAGGGAGGTGGCTACACCTTC
cdr3_aa: CASSGQGGGYTF